The clone carrying this TCR beta chain was seen a handful of times. What it recognizes is unknown. This entry belongs to a study of cytomegalovirus exposure and HLA in healthy donors. The wider study: A preliminary data release comprised around 90 million unique TCRs obtained from HLA-typed donors.

The CDR3 spans 16 residues. Trimming cost V 5 bases and J 1 base, with 16 bases left between them. Germline assignment: CDR1 SEHNR and CDR2 FQNEAQ (reference sequence). General study results and limits: A later analysis found TCR association rates differed by HLA locus, highest for DRB1 and lowest for HLA-C. Previous analysis showed most TCR beta V segments were productive about 90% or about 30% of the time. A later analysis reportedly identified an Asian-associated ancestry cluster as carrying fewer N-insertions than the approximately 710-donor mean.

Amplification used 60 Vbeta primers and 13 Jbeta primers. Some clones are missing from TCRdb's copy, which holds only in-frame ones; the method was immunoSEQ multiplex PCR. The table includes approximately 100,000 clones, approximately 9% detected once. This chain uses TRBV7-9 with TRBJ2-3; D unclear. The sequenced sample was PBMCs. This TCR was recovered from a man aged 45-60 years in good health and CMV-seropositive. The CDR3 DNA reads as TGTGCCAGCAGCAGCTCCGTTCCGAGAGGCACAGATACGCAGTATTTT. This codes for CASSSSVPRGTDTQYF.